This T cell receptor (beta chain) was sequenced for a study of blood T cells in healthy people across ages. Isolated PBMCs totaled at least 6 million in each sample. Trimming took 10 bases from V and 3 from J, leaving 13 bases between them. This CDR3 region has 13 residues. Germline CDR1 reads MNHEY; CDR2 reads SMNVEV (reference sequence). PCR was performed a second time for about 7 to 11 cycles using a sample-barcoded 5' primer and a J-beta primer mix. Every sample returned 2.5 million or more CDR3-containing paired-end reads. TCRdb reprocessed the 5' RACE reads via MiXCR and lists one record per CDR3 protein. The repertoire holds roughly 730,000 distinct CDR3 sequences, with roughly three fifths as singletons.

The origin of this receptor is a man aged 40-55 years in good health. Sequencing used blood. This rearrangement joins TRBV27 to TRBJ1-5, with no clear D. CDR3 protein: CATRPQPNQPQHF. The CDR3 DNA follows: TGTGCCACTAGGCCGCAGCCCAATCAGCCCCAGCATTTT.